The TCR beta chain under discussion was sequenced for a study of blood T cell repertoires in COVID-19 (dated by TCRdb to the early 2020s). The study in broad terms: Samples from collaborators originated in the United States, Italy and Spain and spanned both the acute and convalescent phases of COVID-19. Where available, HLA class I and class II types were obtained from metadata supplied by the sample provider rather than from assay-based typing. The sample metadata nearly always contained a de-identified subject ID, COVID-19 status, age in years and sex. The repertoires were made available in a free public database intended to serve as a resource for research on the immune response to SARS-CoV-2. Deeply sampled blood TCRbeta repertoires from subjects exposed to, actively infected with, or recovered from COVID-19 were included in the dataset. The samples were drawn from the first 160 participants of the ongoing ImmuneRACE study and from some 1,300 subjects provided by 6 global collaborators. The material from the prospective study consisted of cDNA or gDNA derived from T cells, B-cell-depleted T cells, or PBMCs.

Broad study findings and their caveats: The amount of clinical and demographic metadata varied by source and participant and was provided uncurated.

The cysteine opens and the phenylalanine closes a CDR3 of 16 amino acids. The entry retains the CDR3 DNA only, 48 bases that are in frame from base 1. The V end loses 6 bases and the J end loses 10 bases, and a stretch of 22 bases separates them. CDR1 and CDR2, looked up from the germline V gene, are MGHDK and SYGVNS. Worth noting for this clone: Its cognate antigen has yet to be identified. Base quality data are lacking; no much larger clone is found one base away.

TCRbeta CDR3 regions were amplified from genomic DNA by means of the immunoSEQ Assay, a bias-controlled multiplex PCR. The published analysis was carried out like this. The number of nucleated cells in each sample was estimated from the amplification of reference gene primers within the assay. Sequence reads were collapsed and filtered to measure the absolute abundance of every unique TCRbeta CDR3 rearrangement. For each sample, productive Simpson clonality was calculated as the square root of Simpson's diversity index over productive rearrangements. Entries here come from immuneACCESS through TCRdb and include only in-frame sequences with V and J called. Some clones fail to appear in such tables; in the studies checked, an unresolved V gene covers under half of the shortfall, and the cause of the remainder is unknown. Clone size and the V and J calls come from that table; the DNA yielded D and trimming. The sample data list 150,000 to 200,000 clones, and roughly 86% of these were observed just once. About 3.5% of the sample rests with the top ten.

Whole blood was collected in K2EDTA tubes by collaborating institutions according to the institutions' own protocols. For TCRbeta analysis, collaborators shipped samples in one of three forms: frozen whole blood, isolated PBMCs, or DNA extracted from either of those sample types. The receptor was derived from a man in his sixties or seventies with acute or convalescent COVID-19. The chain is encoded by TRBV25-1 joined to TRBJ1-6, and possibly TRBD1, on 6 matching bases. Sequencing input: peripheral blood. The bases read TGTGCCAGCAGCTCCTTCAACAGGGAAGTGGGATCACCCCTCCACTTT. Translated, it reads CASSSFNREVGSPLHF.